This TCR beta chain stems from a study of blood T cell repertoires in COVID-19. Study overall: Researchers got acute and convalescent COVID-19 samples from the United States, Italy and Spain.

This CDR3 spans 16 amino acids. With V trimmed by 4 bases and J by 5 bases, 9 bases remained unmatched. Germline-derived CDR1 and CDR2 are SGHRS and YFSETQ. In the authors' methods: Counts of nucleated cells, estimated from reference gene primer amplification, were obtained. Clones were read by immunoSEQ multiplex PCR, and TCRdb kept only the in-frame ones, dropping some. The DNA was the basis for D and trimming; V, J and clone size are from that table. The table has 170,000 or so clones, 70% to 90% seen once; the top ten hold 2.7%. The J gene is TRBJ2-7, the V gene TRBV5-1, with 13 bases matching TRBD2. The sample was peripheral blood. The clonotype was recovered from a man in his forties with active or convalescent COVID-19. CDR3 in DNA: TGCGCCAGCAGCCTAAATGGACTAGCGGGGGTAAACGAGCAGTACTTC. It translates to CASSLNGLAGVNEQYF.